Sequencing of this T cell receptor beta chain was carried out in a study of beta chain features in type 1 diabetes. The study's findings and limits: All four CD4+ subsets from Type 1 diabetes patients carried moderately but significantly shorter TCRB CDR3s.

Expressed TCRB transcripts were sequenced because the isolated RNA had all been reverse transcribed beforehand. The protocol was immunoSEQ multiplex PCR, while the TCRdb copy is restricted to in-frame clones and leaves out a portion. Among around 140,000 clones listed, roughly 10% were seen once. Concerning this clone itself: What it recognizes is unknown.

The germline V gene encodes CDR1 SGHRS and CDR2 YFSETQ. The ends were cut back, 2 bases at V and 0 bases at J, with 11 bases in the middle. The length of the CDR3 is 15 residues. The chain employs TRBV5-1 and TRBJ2-5, with D perhaps TRBD1 (6 bases). The sequence was collected from a man aged 30 to 45 with type 1 diabetes. The sample taken for sequencing was central memory CD4+ T cells from blood. CDR3 sequence (DNA): TGCGCCAGCAGCTTAGGGACACTAGACCAAGAGACCCAGTACTTC. Protein sequence: CASSLGTLDQETQYF.